Listed here are 17 T cell receptor beta chains from one sample, sequenced in a study of T cell clones after liver transplantation. This table comes from immunoSEQ multiplex PCR, and its TCRdb copy is limited to in-frame clones, with some not included. In the table there are roughly 70,000 clones, about 92% of which are singletons. Here the sequenced sample was CD4+ T cells from blood, taken before liver transplant. These receptors came from a human donor who received a liver transplant.

The gene calls are TRBV6-6 and TRBJ2-7; 10 nucleotides line up with TRBD1. CDR3 length: 14 amino acids. The V gene end was trimmed by 6 bases and the J gene end by 4 bases; junction bases not matched to a gene: 6. The germline CDR1 and CDR2 sequences are MNHNY and SVGAGI (reference sequence). CDR3 sequence reads: CASREDRGGYEQYF. DNA of the CDR3: TGTGCCAGCAGGGAGGACAGGGGGGGATACGAGCAGTACTTC.

The rearrangement uses TRBV19 and TRBJ2-7, with D uncertain. The V end lost 5 bases, the J end lost 0 bases, and 11 bases lay between the germline ends. This CDR3 region has 14 residues. Per the germline V gene, CDR1 is LNHDA and CDR2 is SQIVND (reference sequence). The CDR3 sequence: CASSLLASSYEQYF. CDR3 sequence (DNA): TGTGCCAGTAGTTTACTGGCAAGCTCCTACGAGCAGTACTTC.

The chain combines TRBV9 with TRBJ2-5; a possible D gene is TRBD1 (7 bases). CDR3 length: 18 amino acids. Looked up from germline, CDR1 is SGDLS and CDR2 is YYNGEE. Deletions cut 0 bases from V and 1 base from J, with 19 bases between. CDR3 in amino acids: CASSVAWAGGPFQETQYF. CDR3 DNA: TGTGCCAGCAGCGTAGCTTGGGCAGGGGGGCCCTTCCAAGAGACCCAGTACTTC.

In this sample, this clone turned up once. The rearrangement links TRBV18 to TRBJ2-3; D is ambiguous. Trimming pared 3 bases from V and 4 bases from J, leaving 5 bases between. From germline, CDR1 is KGHSH and CDR2 LQKENI. The CDR3 has 12 amino acids. CDR3 nucleotide sequence: TGTGCCAGCTCACCGTTGGCAGATACGCAGTATTTT. Amino acid sequence: CASSPLADTQYF.

This clone counts as medium-sized. The rearrangement links TRBV7-9 to TRBJ2-2; 7 bases map to TRBD1. The trim removed 1 base at V and 4 bases at J, leaving 3 bases unmatched. CDR1 SEHNR and CDR2 FQNEAQ come from the germline V gene (reference sequence). CDR3 size: 15 residues. This CDR3 reads CASSLGTGLTGELFF. CDR3 in DNA: TGTGCCAGCAGCTTAGGGACAGGACTCACCGGGGAGCTGTTTTTT.

The chain links TRBV11-3 to TRBJ2-7; 8 bases align to TRBD1. V lost 6 bases to trimming and J lost 5 bases; unmatched junction nucleotides: 9. This CDR3 contains 14 residues. Germline CDR1 SGHNT, CDR2 YENEEA. The CDR3 spells CASSRGRGLDEQYF. The DNA of the CDR3 is TGTGCCAGCAGTAGAGGCAGGGGGCTCGACGAGCAGTACTTC.

The sample holds one count of this clone. This chain joins TRBV4-1 and TRBJ2-7; the match to TRBD2 covers 8 bases. Germline-derived CDR1 and CDR2 are MGHRA and YSYEKL. V lost 1 base and J lost 2; bases outside the gene matches: 1. The CDR3 runs to 14 residues. Here the CDR3 DNA reads TGCGCCAGCAGCCAAGTAGCGGGGCCCTACGAGCAGTACTTC. It encodes CASSQVAGPYEQYF.

The chain links TRBV29-1 to TRBJ2-3, with a tentative D call TRBD2 (5 bases). The CDR3 has 14 amino acids. V was pared by 1 base and J by 4 bases, with 12 bases between. Per germline, CDR1 SQVTM and CDR2 ANQGSEA. The CDR3 region has the DNA TGCAGCGTTGAAGGTGTGGGAGAACCAGATACGCAGTATTTT. This encodes CSVEGVGEPDTQYF.

The chain employs TRBV14 and TRBJ1-3; D is ambiguous. Germline CDR1 and CDR2: SGHDN and FVKESK. This CDR3 region has 15 residues. Trimming pared 4 bases from V and 4 bases from J, leaving 14 bases between. The CDR3 coding sequence is TGTGCCAGCAGCCCCAGGACTGGAGGCGGAAACACCATATATTTT. Encoded protein: CASSPRTGGGNTIYF. Filled out from reference TRBV14 and TRBJ1-3, the complete variable domain reads EAGVTQFPSHSVIEKGQTVTLRCDPISGHDNLYWYRRVMGKEIKFLLHFVKESKQDESGMPNNRFLAERTGGTYSTLKVQPAELEDSGVYFCASSPRTGGGNTIYFGEGSWLTVV.

The chain combines TRBV6-1 with TRBJ2-7; the D gene is possibly TRBD2 (5 bases). Trimming cost V 8 bases and J 2 bases, with 13 bases left between them. Germline V lookup: CDR1 MNHNS, CDR2 SASEGT. This CDR3 is 13 amino acids long. The DNA for the CDR3 is TGTGCCAGCCAACCTCCGGGGACCTACGAGCAGTACTTC. It specifies CASQPPGTYEQYF.

The chain combines TRBV29-1 with TRBJ2-3; the D gene is possibly TRBD1 (6 bases). Germline-derived CDR1 and CDR2 are SQVTM and ANQGSEA. Trimming cost V 6 bases and J 9 bases, with 25 bases left between them. The CDR3 length is 15 residues. The CDR3 region is CSVLAGAPSGRTQYF. The CDR3 nucleotides are TGCAGCGTCCTCGCAGGGGCCCCGTCGGGTAGGACGCAGTATTTT.

This clone was detected many times. The rearrangement joins TRBV6-5 to TRBJ2-7; no firm D call. The V gene lost 11 bases and the J gene lost 1 base, with 15 bases spanning the gap. CDR1 is MNHEY, CDR2 SVGAGI, per germline. This CDR3 region has 13 residues. The chain's CDR3 is CAVKAVQSYEQYF. The CDR3 DNA follows: TGTGCCGTCAAGGCGGTTCAGTCCTACGAGCAGTACTTC.

The CDR3 sequence is CASYSGRAPDTQYF. DNA for the CDR3: TGTGCCAGTTATAGCGGGAGGGCCCCAGATACGCAGTATTTT. This sequence joins TRBV5-4 and TRBJ2-3; the match to TRBD2 covers 11 bases. This CDR3 comprises 14 residues. V lost 8 bases to trimming and J lost 4 bases; unmatched junction nucleotides: 6. Germline CDR1 is SGHNT and CDR2 is YYREEE (reference sequence).

V and J are TRBV10-3 and TRBJ2-6; D is tentatively TRBD1 or TRBD2 (6 bases each). From germline, CDR1 is ENHRY and CDR2 SYGVKD. This CDR3 spans 17 amino acids. The V end lost 2 bases, the J end lost 2 bases, and 13 bases lay between the germline ends. CDR3 protein: CAISETVGGAGANVLTF. The CDR3 region has the DNA TGTGCCATCAGTGAGACAGTCGGGGGCGCTGGGGCCAACGTCCTGACTTTC.

This clone was picked up a small number of times. The CDR3 region is CASSESRTSTDTQYF. The CDR3, as DNA: TGCGCCAGCAGTGAGTCTAGAACTAGCACAGATACGCAGTATTTT. This chain joins TRBV10-1 and TRBJ2-3, with no clear D. Trimming pared 0 bases from V and 0 bases from J, leaving 7 bases between. This CDR3 is built from 15 residues. Looked up from germline, CDR1 is WNHNN and CDR2 is SYGVQD (reference sequence).

This chain joins TRBV5-4 and TRBJ2-3, with a possible D match to TRBD1 (6 bases). The CDR3 loop spans 13 amino acids. Deletions cut 0 bases from V and 5 bases from J, with 7 bases between. Per germline, CDR1 SGHNT and CDR2 YYREEE (reference sequence). The CDR3 protein is CASSLEGEDTQYF. The CDR3 nucleotides read TGTGCCAGCAGCTTGGAGGGGGAAGATACGCAGTATTTT.

This rearrangement joins TRBV11-3 to TRBJ2-1; 7 bases map to TRBD1. V dropped 4 bases and J dropped 5; count of bases not matched to a gene: 11. CDR3 size: 16 residues. The germline V gene has CDR1 SGHNT and CDR2 YENEEA. The CDR3 reads CASSSLGGPSDNEQFF. The DNA of the CDR3 is TGTGCCAGCAGCTCCTTAGGGGGCCCTTCGGACAATGAGCAGTTCTTC.